This T cell receptor (beta chain) was sequenced for a study of PD-1 blockade in mismatch repair-deficient tumors. Germline V lookup: CDR1 SGHDT, CDR2 YYEEEE. With 0 bases removed from V and 1 base from J, the gap between germline ends came to 8 bases. The length of the CDR3 is 15 residues. Clones were sequenced by immunoSEQ multiplex PCR, and TCRdb holds only the in-frame ones, with some missing. The repertoire has some 130,000 clones, 88% of them found once; the top ten carry about an eighth. The rearrangement links TRBV5-6 to TRBJ1-5; unclear D gene. Sequencing used peripheral blood, obtained just over 70 weeks after starting pembrolizumab. This receptor was identified in an adult with mismatch repair-deficient cancer. The CDR3 sequence: CASSLGLGSNQPQHF. As DNA, the CDR3 is TGTGCCAGCAGCTTGGGGCTGGGAAGCAATCAGCCCCAGCATTTT.